This T cell receptor beta chain was identified in a study of T-cell memory formation after mild COVID-19 (dated by TCRdb to the early 2020s). Notes on the research overall: Most TCR sequence clusters were specific to one of the two donors. The cohort was made up of two young adult volunteers, one female and one male, who were previously healthy. Longitudinal TCRalpha and TCRbeta repertoire sequencing tracked T-cell clones expanding and contracting after mild COVID-19 in a couple of donors. What the study reported, not specific to this receptor: Contracting CD4+ clones were found mainly in CM and EM memory subsets, while CD8+ clones were enriched in EMRA. From day 15 to 85, contracting clones showed balanced CD4/CD8 phenotypes, whereas a second wave of clones that expanded from day 15 to 37 leaned towards CD4+. Some responding clones were found in pre-infection memory, which suggests that pre-existing cross-reactive memory T cells took part in the SARS-CoV-2 response. The study covered only a couple of mild cases, and larger cohorts including severe cases with pre-infection samples were considered necessary. Whether the second-wave clones peaking on day 37 were SARS-CoV-2 specific was not confirmed.

TCRdb names Illumina NovaSeq 6000 as the instrument used. Using 5'RACE with constant-segment primers, TCRalpha and TCRbeta cDNA libraries were constructed, with sample barcodes and unique molecular identifiers added in the process. RNA was extracted from every sample with Trizol reagent. The libraries were amplified in two PCR steps, and the second step added a second sample barcode and Illumina TruSeq adapters. Sequencing of libraries was performed on an Illumina NovaSeq with 2 x 150 bp paired-end reads. As for the original processing: The reads were demultiplexed and collapsed into UMI-guided consensus sequences using migec v1.2.7. With mixcr v2.1.11, UMI consensuses were aligned to TRA and TRB V and J templates and assembled into clonotypes. Expanded or contracted clonotypes were those called significant by both edgeR and NoisET, with noise models trained on biological replicates. For edgeR calls, the thresholds were a false discovery rate-adjusted p below 0.01 and a log2 fold-change of 1. As an exploratory analysis of dynamics, max-normalized trajectories of the 1000 most abundant clonotypes were examined with PCA combined with hierarchical clustering. The CD4 or CD8 phenotype of responding clones was assigned using the separately sequenced CD4+ and CD8+ repertoires. The public reads were reanalyzed by TCRdb: fastp trimming at Q25, MiXCR alignment, in-frame beta chains only. Rows matching on CDR3 protein sequence are summarized as one entry with the most common DNA and genes. TCRdb, not the authors, supplied the V and J calls. Across this sample there are 200,000 to 300,000 distinct CDR3 sequences, with about a sixth seen only once. The leading ten clones occupy 22% of the sample.

Trimming leaves V shorter by 2 bases and J shorter by 2 bases, with the junction holding 2 bases beyond the gene matches. The CDR1 and CDR2 encoded by the germline V gene (reference sequence) are DFQATT and SNEGSKA. The CDR3, cysteine through phenylalanine, is 15 amino acids long. Only the CDR3 DNA stays, 45 bases, in frame from base 1. This clonotype was seen only a few times. Its antigen has not been determined. No per-base quality is available; no much larger clone lies one base away. Ficoll-Paque density gradient centrifugation was the method used to isolate PBMCs. The V and J segments used are TRBV20-1 and TRBJ2-3, and 12 junctional nucleotides match TRBD2. Sample: PBMCs or a T cell subset sorted from them (not recorded which). This clonotype originated in a man between 18 and 35 years old who had mild COVID-19 (a few samples of this study predate the infection). The sample titles of this study are shuffled in the database, so cell type and time point are left out; the donor was told from shared clones. The CDR3: CSARTSGRFTDTQYF. The DNA sequence is given as TGCAGTGCTAGAACTAGCGGGAGGTTCACAGATACGCAGTATTTT.